The entry that follows covers one T cell receptor beta chain sequence. Its antigen is unknown. These data are taken from a study of radiotherapy plus CTLA-4 blockade in lung cancer. Whole-study results and caveats: Expansion of tumor-derived TCR clones was observed in blood after radiotherapy plus ipilimumab. Early clone dynamics of blood T cells, plus interferon-beta, reportedly predicted response best.

Those patients who had chemo-refractory metastatic non-small-cell lung cancer were given focal radiation along with CTLA-4 blockade through ipilimumab. The CDR3 is made up of 14 amino acids. V lost 3 bases, J lost 4 bases, and 12 bases lay in between. Looked up from germline, CDR1 is KGHSH and CDR2 is LQKENI. The assay was immunoSEQ multiplex PCR, and TCRdb's table has in-frame clones only and misses some. The data hold about 38,000 clones, with about 80% observed a single time. V gene TRBV18 combines with J gene TRBJ1-2; no definite D call. The source is a human donor with non-small cell lung cancer who had stable disease on radiotherapy plus ipilimumab. The sequencing used peripheral blood, collected from a patient treated with radiotherapy plus ipilimumab. CDR3 sequence (DNA): TGTGCCAGCTCACCTAACAGCTTCTTCTATGGCTACACCTTC. It is translated as CASSPNSFFYGYTF. Combining the CDR3 with reference TRBV18 and TRBJ1-2 gives the whole variable domain NAGVMQNPRHLVRRRGQEARLRCSPMKGHSHVYWYRQLPEEGLKFMVYLQKENIIDESGMPKERFSAEFPKEGPSILRIQQVVRGDSAAYFCASSPNSFFYGYTFGSGTRLTVV.